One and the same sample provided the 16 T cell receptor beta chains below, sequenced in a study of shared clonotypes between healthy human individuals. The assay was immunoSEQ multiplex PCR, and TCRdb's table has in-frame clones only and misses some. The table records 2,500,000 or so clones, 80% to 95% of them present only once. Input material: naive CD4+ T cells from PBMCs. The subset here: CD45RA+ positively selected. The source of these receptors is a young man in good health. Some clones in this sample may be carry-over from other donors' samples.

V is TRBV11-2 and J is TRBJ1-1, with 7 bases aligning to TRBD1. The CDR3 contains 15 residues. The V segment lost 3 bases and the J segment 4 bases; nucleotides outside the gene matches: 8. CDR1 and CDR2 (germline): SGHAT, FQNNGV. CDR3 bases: TGTGCCAGCAGCTTGCTACCGACAGGGACCACTGAAGCTTTCTTT. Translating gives CASSLLPTGTTEAFF.

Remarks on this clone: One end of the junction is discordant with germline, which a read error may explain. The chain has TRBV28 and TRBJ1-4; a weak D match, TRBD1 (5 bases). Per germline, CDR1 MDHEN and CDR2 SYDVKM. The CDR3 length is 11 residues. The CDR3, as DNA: TGTGCCAGCACCGCAATGGGGCAGTCGGATTTT. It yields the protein CASTAMGQSDF.

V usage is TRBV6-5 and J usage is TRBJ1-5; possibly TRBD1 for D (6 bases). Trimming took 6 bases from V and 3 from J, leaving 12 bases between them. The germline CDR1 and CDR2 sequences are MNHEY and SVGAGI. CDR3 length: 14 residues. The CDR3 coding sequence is TGTGCCAGCAGCCTGGACAGATACAATCAGCCCCAGCATTTT. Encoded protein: CASSLDRYNQPQHF.

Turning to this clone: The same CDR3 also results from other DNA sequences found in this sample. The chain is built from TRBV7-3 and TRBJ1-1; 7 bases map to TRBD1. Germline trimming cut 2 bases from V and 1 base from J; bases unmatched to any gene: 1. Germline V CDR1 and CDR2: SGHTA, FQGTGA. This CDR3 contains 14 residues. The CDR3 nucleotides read TGTGCCAGCAGCTTATCAGGGGGGAACACTGAAGCTTTCTTT. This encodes CASSLSGGNTEAFF.

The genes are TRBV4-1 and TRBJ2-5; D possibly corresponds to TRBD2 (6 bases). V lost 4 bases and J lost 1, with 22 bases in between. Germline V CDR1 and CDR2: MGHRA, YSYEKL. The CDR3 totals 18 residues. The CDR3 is CASSRRGAGTNLQETQYF. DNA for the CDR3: TGCGCCAGCAGCCGACGAGGGGCGGGGACGAACCTCCAAGAGACCCAGTACTTC.

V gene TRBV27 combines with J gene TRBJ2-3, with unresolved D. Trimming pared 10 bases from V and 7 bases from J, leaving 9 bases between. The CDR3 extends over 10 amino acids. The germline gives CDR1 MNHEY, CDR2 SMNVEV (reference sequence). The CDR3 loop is CAIGRNTQYF. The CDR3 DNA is TGTGCCATCGGACGTAATACGCAGTATTTT.

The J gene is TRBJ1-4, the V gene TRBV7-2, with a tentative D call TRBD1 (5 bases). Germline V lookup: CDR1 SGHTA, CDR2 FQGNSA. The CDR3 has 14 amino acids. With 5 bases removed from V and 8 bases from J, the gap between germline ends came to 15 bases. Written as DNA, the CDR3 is TGTGCCAGCAGCCCCCAGGGCCCTTTCGAAAAACTGTTTTTT. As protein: CASSPQGPFEKLFF.

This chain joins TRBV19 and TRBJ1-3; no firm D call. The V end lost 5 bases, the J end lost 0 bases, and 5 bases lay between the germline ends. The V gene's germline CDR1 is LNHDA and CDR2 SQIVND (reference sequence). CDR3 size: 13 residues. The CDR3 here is CASSLDSGNTIYF. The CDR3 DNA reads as TGTGCCAGTAGTTTGGACTCTGGAAACACCATATATTTT.

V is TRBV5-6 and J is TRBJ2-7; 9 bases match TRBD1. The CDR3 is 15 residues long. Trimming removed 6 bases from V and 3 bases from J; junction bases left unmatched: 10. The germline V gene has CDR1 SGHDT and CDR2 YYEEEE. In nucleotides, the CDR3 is TGTGCCAGCACCGAAGGGACAGGGATTGTCTACGAGCAGTACTTC. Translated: CASTEGTGIVYEQYF. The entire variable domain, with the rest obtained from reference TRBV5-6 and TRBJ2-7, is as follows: DAGVTQSPTHLIKTRGQQVTLRCSPKSGHDTVSWYQQALGQGPQFIFQYYEEEERQRGNFPDRFSGHQFPNYSSELNVNALLLGDSALYLCASTEGTGIVYEQYFGPGTRLTVT.

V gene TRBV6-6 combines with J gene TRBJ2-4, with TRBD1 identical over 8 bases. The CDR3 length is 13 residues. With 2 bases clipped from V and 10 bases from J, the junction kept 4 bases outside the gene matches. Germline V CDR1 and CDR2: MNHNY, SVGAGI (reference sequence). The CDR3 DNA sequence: TGTGCCAGCAGTTACGCGACAGGGGCGATTCAGTACTTC. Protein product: CASSYATGAIQYF.

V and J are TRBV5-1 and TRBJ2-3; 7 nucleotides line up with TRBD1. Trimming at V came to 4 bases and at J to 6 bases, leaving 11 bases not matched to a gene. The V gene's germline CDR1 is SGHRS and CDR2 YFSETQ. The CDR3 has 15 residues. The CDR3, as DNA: TGCGCCAGCAGCCCGAGGGACAGCTCCTCGGATACGCAGTATTTT. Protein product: CASSPRDSSSDTQYF.

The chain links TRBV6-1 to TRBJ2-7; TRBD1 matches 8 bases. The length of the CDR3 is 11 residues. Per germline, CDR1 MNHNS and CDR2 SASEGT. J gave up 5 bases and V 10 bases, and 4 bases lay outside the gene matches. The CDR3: CATADRDEQYF. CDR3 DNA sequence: TGTGCCACCGCGGACAGGGACGAGCAGTACTTC.

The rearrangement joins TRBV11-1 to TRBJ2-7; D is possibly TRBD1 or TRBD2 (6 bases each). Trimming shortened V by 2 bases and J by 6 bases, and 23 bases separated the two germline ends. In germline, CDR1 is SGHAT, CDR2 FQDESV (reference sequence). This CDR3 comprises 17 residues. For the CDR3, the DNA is TGTGCCAGCAGCTTATTTTCCGAGACAGGATACGGGAGCGAGCAGTACTTC. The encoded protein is CASSLFSETGYGSEQYF.

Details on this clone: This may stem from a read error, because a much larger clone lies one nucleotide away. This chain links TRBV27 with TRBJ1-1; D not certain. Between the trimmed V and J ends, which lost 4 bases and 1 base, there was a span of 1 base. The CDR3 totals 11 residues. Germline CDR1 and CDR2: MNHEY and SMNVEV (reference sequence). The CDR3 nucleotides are TGTGCCAGCAGTTCGAACACTGAAGCTTTCTTT. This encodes CASSSNTEAFF.

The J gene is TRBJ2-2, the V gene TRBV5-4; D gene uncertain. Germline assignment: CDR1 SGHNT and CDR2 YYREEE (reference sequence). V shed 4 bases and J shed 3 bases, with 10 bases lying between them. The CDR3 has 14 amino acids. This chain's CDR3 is CASSPDWDTGELFF. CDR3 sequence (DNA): TGTGCCAGCAGCCCAGACTGGGACACCGGGGAGCTGTTTTTT.

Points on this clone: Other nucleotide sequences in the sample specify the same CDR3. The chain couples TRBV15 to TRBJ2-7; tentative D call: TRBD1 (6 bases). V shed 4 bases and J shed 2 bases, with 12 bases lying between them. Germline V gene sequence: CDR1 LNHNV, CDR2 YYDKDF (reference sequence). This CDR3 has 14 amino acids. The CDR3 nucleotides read TGTGCCACCAGCAAAGGGCAGGGGACCTACGAGCAGTACTTC. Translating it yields CATSKGQGTYEQYF.